This paragraph covers one TCR beta chain sequence. This record belongs to a study of technical replicates of blood from several donors. Produced via immunoSEQ multiplex PCR; TCRdb's table is partial and in-frame only. The sample includes roughly 6,900 clones, approximately 95% of them seen just once. V lost 0 bases and J 6 bases, leaving 13 bases between the germline ends. Germline V CDR1 and CDR2: SGHRS, YFSETQ. This CDR3 is 15 amino acids long. The sequence came from a human donor in good health. The chain carries TRBV5-1 and TRBJ2-1; possibly TRBD2 for D (6 bases). The specimen was PBMCs. This chain's CDR3 is CASSLGGGTSNEQFF. The DNA for the CDR3 is TGCGCCAGCAGCTTGGGAGGCGGGACTTCCAATGAGCAGTTCTTC.